This TCR beta chain was retrieved from a study of blood T cell repertoires in COVID-19. The CDR3 is 14 residues long. Trimming shortened V by 6 bases and J by 8 bases, and 19 bases separated the two germline ends. Germline CDR1 reads KGHSH; CDR2 reads LQKENI. Produced via immunoSEQ multiplex PCR; TCRdb's table is partial and in-frame only. The sample yields more than 200,000 clones, roughly 88% seen once. V usage is TRBV18 and J usage is TRBJ1-2, with a tentative D call TRBD1 (5 bases). The origin of this receptor is a human donor in a cohort sampled during active COVID-19. The source material was peripheral blood. CDR3 sequence (DNA): TGTGCCAGCTCTTCATCGGGGGGATTCGGAGGCTACACCTTC. Translation: CASSSSGGFGGYTF.